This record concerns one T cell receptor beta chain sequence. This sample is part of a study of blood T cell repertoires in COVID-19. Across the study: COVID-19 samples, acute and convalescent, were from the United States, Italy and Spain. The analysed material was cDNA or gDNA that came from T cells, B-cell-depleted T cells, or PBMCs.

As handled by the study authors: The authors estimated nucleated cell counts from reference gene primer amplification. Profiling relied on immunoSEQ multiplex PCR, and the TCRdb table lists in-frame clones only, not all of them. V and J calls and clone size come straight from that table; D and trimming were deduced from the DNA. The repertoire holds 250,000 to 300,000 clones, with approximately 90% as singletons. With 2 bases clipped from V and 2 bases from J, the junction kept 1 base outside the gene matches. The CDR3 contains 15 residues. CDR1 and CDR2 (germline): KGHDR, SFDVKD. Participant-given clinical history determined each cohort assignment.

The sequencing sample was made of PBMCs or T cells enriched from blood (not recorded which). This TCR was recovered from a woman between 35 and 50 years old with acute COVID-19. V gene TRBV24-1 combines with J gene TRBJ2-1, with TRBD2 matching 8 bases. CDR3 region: CATSDWREAYNEQFF. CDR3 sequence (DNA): TGTGCCACCAGTGATTGGCGGGAGGCCTACAATGAGCAGTTCTTC.